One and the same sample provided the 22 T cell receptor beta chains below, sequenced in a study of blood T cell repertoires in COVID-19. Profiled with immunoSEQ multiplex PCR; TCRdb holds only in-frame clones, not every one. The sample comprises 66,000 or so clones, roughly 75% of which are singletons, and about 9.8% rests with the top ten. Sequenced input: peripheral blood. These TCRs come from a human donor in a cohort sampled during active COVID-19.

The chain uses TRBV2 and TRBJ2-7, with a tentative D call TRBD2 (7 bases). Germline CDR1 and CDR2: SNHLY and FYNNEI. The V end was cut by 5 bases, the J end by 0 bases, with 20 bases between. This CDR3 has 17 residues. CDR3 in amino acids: CASSNPGTKGGSYEQYF. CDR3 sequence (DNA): TGTGCCAGCAGTAATCCCGGGACTAAAGGGGGCTCCTACGAGCAGTACTTC.

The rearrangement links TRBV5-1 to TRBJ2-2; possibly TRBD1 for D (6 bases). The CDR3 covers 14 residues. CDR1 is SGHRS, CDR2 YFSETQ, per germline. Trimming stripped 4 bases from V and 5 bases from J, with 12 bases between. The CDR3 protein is CASSPGQATGELFF. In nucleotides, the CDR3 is TGCGCCAGCAGCCCGGGACAAGCAACCGGGGAGCTGTTTTTT.

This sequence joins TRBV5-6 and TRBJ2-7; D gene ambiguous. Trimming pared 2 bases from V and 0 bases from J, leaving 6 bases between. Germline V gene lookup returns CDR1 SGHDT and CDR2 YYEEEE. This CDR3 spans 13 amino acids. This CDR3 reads CASSLLSSYEQYF. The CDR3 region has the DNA TGTGCCAGCAGCTTACTTTCCTCCTACGAGCAGTACTTC. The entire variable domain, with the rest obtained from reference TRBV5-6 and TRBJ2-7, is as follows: DAGVTQSPTHLIKTRGQQVTLRCSPKSGHDTVSWYQQALGQGPQFIFQYYEEEERQRGNFPDRFSGHQFPNYSSELNVNALLLGDSALYLCASSLLSSYEQYFGPGTRLTVT.

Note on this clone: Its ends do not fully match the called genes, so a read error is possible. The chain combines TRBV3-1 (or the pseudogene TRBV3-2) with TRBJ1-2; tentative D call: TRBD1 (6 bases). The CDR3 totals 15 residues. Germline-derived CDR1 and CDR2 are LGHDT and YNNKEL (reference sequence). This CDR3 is CARSQVGGGLYGYTF. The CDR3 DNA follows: TGTGCCCGCAGCCAAGTAGGGGGGGGGCTCTATGGCTACACCTTC.

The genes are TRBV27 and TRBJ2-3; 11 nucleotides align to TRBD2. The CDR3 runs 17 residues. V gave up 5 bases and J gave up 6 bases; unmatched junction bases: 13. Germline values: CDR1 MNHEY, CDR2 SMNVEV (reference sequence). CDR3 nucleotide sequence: TGTGCCAGCAGTCCCCCCGAGACTAGCGGGAAAGGGGATACGCAGTATTTT. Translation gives CASSPPETSGKGDTQYF.

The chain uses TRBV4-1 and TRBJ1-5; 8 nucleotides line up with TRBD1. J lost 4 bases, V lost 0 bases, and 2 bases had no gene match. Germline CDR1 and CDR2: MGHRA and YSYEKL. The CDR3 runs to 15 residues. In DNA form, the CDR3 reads TGCGCCAGCAGCCAAGATACAGGGGGTAATCAGCCCCAGCATTTT. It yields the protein CASSQDTGGNQPQHF.

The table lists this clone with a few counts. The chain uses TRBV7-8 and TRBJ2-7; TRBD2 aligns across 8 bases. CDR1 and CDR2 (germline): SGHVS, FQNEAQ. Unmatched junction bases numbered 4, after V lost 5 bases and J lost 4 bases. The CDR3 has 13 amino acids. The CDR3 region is CASSGGGQYEQYF. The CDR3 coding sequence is TGTGCCAGCAGCGGCGGGGGGCAGTACGAGCAGTACTTC.

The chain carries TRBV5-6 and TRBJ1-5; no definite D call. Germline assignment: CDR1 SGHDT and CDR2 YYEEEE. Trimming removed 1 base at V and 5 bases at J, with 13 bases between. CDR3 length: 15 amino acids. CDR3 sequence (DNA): TGTGCCAGCAGCTTGTTGCGGGTTCAAGATCAGCCCCAGCATTTT. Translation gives CASSLLRVQDQPQHF.

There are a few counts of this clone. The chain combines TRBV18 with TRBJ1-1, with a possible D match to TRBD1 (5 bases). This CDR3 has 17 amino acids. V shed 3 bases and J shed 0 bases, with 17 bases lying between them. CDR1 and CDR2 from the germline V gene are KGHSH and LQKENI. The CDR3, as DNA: TGTGCCAGCTCACCGGCAGGGCAGGGAAGCATGAACACTGAAGCTTTCTTT. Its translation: CASSPAGQGSMNTEAFF.

DNA of the CDR3: TGTGCCATCCCCCCCCCGGGACAGGGAACCTACGAGCAGTACTTC. Protein: CAIPPPGQGTYEQYF. This chain connects TRBV10-3 to TRBJ2-7; 9 positions match TRBD1. With V trimmed by 8 bases and J by 2 bases, 10 bases remained unmatched. The CDR3 runs to 15 residues. Germline CDR1 and CDR2: ENHRY and SYGVKD.

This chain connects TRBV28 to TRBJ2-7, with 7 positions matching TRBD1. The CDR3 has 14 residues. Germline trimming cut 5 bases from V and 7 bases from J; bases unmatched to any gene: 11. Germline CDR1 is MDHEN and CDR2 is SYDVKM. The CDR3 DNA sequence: TGTGCCAGCAGTAGACAGGGCGTCCTGGGGGAGCAGTACTTC. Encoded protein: CASSRQGVLGEQYF.

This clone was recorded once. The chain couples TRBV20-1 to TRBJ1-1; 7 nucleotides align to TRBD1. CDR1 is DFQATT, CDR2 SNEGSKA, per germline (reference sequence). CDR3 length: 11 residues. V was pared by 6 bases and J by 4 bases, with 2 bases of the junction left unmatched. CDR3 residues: CSADRATEAFF. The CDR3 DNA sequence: TGCAGTGCAGACAGGGCCACTGAAGCTTTCTTT.

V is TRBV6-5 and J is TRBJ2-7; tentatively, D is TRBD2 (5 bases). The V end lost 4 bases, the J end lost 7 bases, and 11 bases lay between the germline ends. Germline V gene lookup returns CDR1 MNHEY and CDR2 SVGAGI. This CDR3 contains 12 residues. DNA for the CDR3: TGTGCCAGCAGTTTTCGGGGTCCTGAGCAGTACTTC. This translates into CASSFRGPEQYF.

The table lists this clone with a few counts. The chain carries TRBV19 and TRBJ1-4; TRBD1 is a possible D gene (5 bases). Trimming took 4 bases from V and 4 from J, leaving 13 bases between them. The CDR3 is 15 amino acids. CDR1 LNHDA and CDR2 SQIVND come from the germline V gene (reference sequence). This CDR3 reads CASSNGGTDNEKLFF. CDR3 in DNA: TGTGCCAGTAGTAATGGGGGGACGGATAATGAAAAACTGTTTTTT. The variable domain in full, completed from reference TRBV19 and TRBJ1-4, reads DGGITQSPKYLFRKEGQNVTLSCEQNLNHDAMYWYRQDPGQGLRLIYYSQIVNDFQKGDIAEGYSVSREKKESFPLTVTSAQKNPTAFYLCASSNGGTDNEKLFFGSGTQLSVL.

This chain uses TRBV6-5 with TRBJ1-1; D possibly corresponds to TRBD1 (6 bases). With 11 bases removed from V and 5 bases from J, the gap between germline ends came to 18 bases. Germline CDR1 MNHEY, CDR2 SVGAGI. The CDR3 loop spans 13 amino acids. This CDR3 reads CASLGRGDTEAFF. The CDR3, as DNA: TGTGCCTCCCTCGGCAGGGGCGATACTGAAGCTTTCTTT.

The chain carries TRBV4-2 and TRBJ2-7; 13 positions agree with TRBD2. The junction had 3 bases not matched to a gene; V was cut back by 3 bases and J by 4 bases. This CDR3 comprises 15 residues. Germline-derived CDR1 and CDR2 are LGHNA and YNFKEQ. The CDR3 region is CASSHGTSGKYEQYF. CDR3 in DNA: TGTGCCAGCAGCCATGGGACTAGCGGGAAATACGAGCAGTACTTC.

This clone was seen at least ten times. The CDR3 region is CASADTGELFF. The CDR3 bases are TGTGCCAGCGCAGACACCGGGGAGCTGTTTTTT. The J gene is TRBJ2-2, the V gene TRBV7-9; D remains ambiguous. V was shortened by 8 bases and J by 3 bases, with 4 bases between the two germline ends. The CDR3 consists of 11 residues. CDR1 and CDR2 from the germline V gene are SEHNR and FQNEAQ (reference sequence).

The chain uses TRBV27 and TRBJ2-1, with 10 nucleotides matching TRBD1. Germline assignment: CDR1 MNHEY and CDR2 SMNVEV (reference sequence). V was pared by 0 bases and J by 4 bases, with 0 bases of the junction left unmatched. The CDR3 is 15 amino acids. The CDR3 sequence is CASSLSDRGYNEQFF. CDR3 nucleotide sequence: TGTGCCAGCAGTTTATCGGACAGGGGGTACAATGAGCAGTTCTTC.

CDR3 DNA: TGTGCCAGCAGCCAAGACCGGGCAGGGGCGAGATCACCCCTCCACTTT. Translating it yields CASSQDRAGARSPLHF. The chain carries TRBV14 and TRBJ1-6, with D perhaps matching TRBD1 (6 bases). V dropped 0 bases and J dropped 10 bases, with 16 bases sitting between them. Germline-derived CDR1 and CDR2 are SGHDN and FVKESK. The CDR3 runs 16 residues.

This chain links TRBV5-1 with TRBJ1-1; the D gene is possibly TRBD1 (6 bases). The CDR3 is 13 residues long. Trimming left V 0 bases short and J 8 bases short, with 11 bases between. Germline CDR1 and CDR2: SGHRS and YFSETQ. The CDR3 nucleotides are TGCGCCAGCAGCTTGGGTCCGGACAGCGAAGCTTTCTTT. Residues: CASSLGPDSEAFF.

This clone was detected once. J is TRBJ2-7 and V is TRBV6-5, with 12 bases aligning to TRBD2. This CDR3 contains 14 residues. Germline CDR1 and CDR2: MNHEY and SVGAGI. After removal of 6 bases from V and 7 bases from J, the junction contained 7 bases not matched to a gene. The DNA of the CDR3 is TGTGCCAGCAGCACGACTAGCGGGGGCTTGGAGCAGTACTTC. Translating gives CASSTTSGGLEQYF.

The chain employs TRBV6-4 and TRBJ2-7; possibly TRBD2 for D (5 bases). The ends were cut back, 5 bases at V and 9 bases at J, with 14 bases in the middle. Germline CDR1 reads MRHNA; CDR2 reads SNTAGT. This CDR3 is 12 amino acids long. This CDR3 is CASSCTPRGQYF. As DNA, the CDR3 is TGTGCCAGCAGTTGCACCCCCCGGGGGCAGTACTTC.